The present TCR beta chain was sequenced within a study of low-dose radiotherapy and immunotherapy resistance in tumors. TCR amplification used roughly 18 PCR cycles, a constant-region primer and a V-primer adapter. From the reads, TCRdb called clonotypes with MiXCR, one entry per CDR3 protein. The sample contains tens of thousands of distinct CDR3 sequences, about an eighth of which appear only once. Time point noted: before trial treatment. Germline V CDR1 and CDR2: SGHTA, FQGTGA. V lost 2 bases and J 8 bases, leaving 18 bases between the germline ends. CDR3 size: 15 residues. This clonotype was observed at least ten times.

This TCR was recovered from a female donor with ovarian cancer. The V and J genes are TRBV7-3 and TRBJ1-2; weak D call: TRBD1 (5 bases). Sequencing used PBMCs, obtained before treatment. CDR3 region: CASSLVGGSWRGYTF. The CDR3 nucleotides are TGTGCCAGCAGCTTAGTCGGGGGGTCTTGGAGGGGCTACACCTTC.